A single sample gave rise to the 17 T cell receptor beta chains below, sequenced in a study of blood T cell repertoires in COVID-19. TCRdb keeps only in-frame clones here, not all; method: immunoSEQ multiplex PCR. Of approximately 170,000 clones listed, roughly nine tenths are singletons. What was sequenced was peripheral blood. These receptors were collected from a man aged 25-40 years with acute or convalescent COVID-19.

V and J are TRBV3-1 (or the pseudogene TRBV3-2) and TRBJ1-2; D remains unclear. Germline CDR1 is LGHDT and CDR2 is YNNKEL (reference sequence). The V gene lost 1 base and the J gene lost 8 bases, with 11 bases spanning the gap. This CDR3 is built from 13 residues. In nucleotides, the CDR3 is TGTGCCAGCAGCCAAGGAAGGACTACAGGCTACACCTTC. Amino acids: CASSQGRTTGYTF.

The chain employs TRBV5-4 and TRBJ2-2, with D perhaps matching TRBD1 (5 bases). This CDR3 has 13 amino acids. The V end was cut by 4 bases, the J end by 4 bases, with 8 bases between. CDR1 is SGHNT, CDR2 YYREEE, per germline (reference sequence). The chain's CDR3 is CASSEDTTGELFF. DNA for the CDR3: TGTGCCAGCAGCGAGGACACCACCGGGGAGCTGTTTTTT.

The V call is TRBV5-1, the J call TRBJ1-1; 9 nucleotides align to TRBD1. V was pared by 3 bases and J by 7 bases, with 10 bases of the junction left unmatched. CDR1 SGHRS and CDR2 YFSETQ come from the germline V gene. There are 15 residues in the CDR3. The CDR3 sequence is CASSYIPGQGGEAFF. The DNA of the CDR3 is TGCGCCAGCAGCTATATCCCGGGACAGGGAGGTGAAGCTTTCTTT.

The V gene is TRBV7-9, the J gene TRBJ2-3, with a possible D match to TRBD1 (7 bases). The V and J ends lost 5 bases and 4 bases respectively, with 13 bases between them. Germline V CDR1 and CDR2: SEHNR, FQNEAQ (reference sequence). CDR3 size: 14 residues. The CDR3 protein is CASSTDRRADTQYF. DNA of the CDR3: TGTGCCAGCAGCACGGACAGGAGGGCAGATACGCAGTATTTT.

This clone was detected only a few times. The V gene is TRBV7-8, the J gene TRBJ2-2; D gene unclear. This CDR3 has 14 amino acids. The germline V and J ends were trimmed by 5 bases and 3 bases, with 10 bases remaining between them. Germline CDR1 is SGHVS and CDR2 is FQNEAQ. The CDR3 DNA is TGTGCCAGCAGCGTTGTGGCCCACACCGGGGAGCTGTTTTTT. Translating it yields CASSVVAHTGELFF.

This clone was counted between two and nine times. This specimen includes other DNA sequences encoding the same CDR3. J is TRBJ1-2 and V is TRBV2, with D possibly TRBD1 on 6 matching bases. Trimming pared 4 bases from V and 2 bases from J, leaving 8 bases between. The CDR3 consists of 13 residues. Looked up from germline, CDR1 is SNHLY and CDR2 is FYNNEI. This CDR3 reads CASSGTGNYGYTF. CDR3 DNA: TGTGCCAGCAGTGGCACAGGGAACTATGGCTACACCTTC.

This clone occurred once. The J gene is TRBJ1-1, the V gene TRBV10-3; maybe TRBD1 (6 bases). Trimming pared 5 bases from V and 4 bases from J, leaving 14 bases between. This CDR3 comprises 14 residues. Per germline, CDR1 ENHRY and CDR2 SYGVKD. This chain's CDR3 is CAISPTGRGTEAFF. CDR3 coding DNA: TGTGCCATCAGTCCCACAGGGAGGGGCACTGAAGCTTTCTTT.

The CDR3 spells CASSPGPQKNSPLHF. DNA of the CDR3: TGTGCCAGCAGCCCAGGGCCCCAGAAGAATTCACCCCTCCACTTT. The chain joins TRBV13 to TRBJ1-6; perhaps TRBD1 as D (5 bases). Germline V gene lookup returns CDR1 PRHDT and CDR2 FYEKMQ (reference sequence). The V and J ends lost 5 bases and 7 bases respectively, with 15 bases between them. This CDR3 is built from 15 residues.

This sequence joins TRBV3-1 (or the pseudogene TRBV3-2) and TRBJ1-2; tentative D call: TRBD1 (6 bases). V lost 2 bases and J lost 8, with 12 bases in between. Per germline, CDR1 LGHDT and CDR2 YNNKEL (reference sequence). The CDR3 contains 13 residues. CDR3 sequence reads: CASSQIRTVGYTF. CDR3 in DNA: TGTGCCAGCAGCCAAATCCGGACAGTCGGCTACACCTTC.

The V call is TRBV6-5, the J call TRBJ2-3, with D possibly matching TRBD2 (5 bases). The CDR3 is made up of 12 amino acids. Germline loops: CDR1 MNHEY, CDR2 SVGAGI. V lost 8 bases and J 8 bases, leaving 14 bases between the germline ends. CDR3 DNA: TGTGCCAGCGGAGGCAGGATAAGTACGCAGTATTTT. Amino acid sequence: CASGGRISTQYF.

The chain uses TRBV27 and TRBJ2-7; 8 bases fit TRBD2. J was trimmed by 9 bases and V by 5 bases; bases with no gene match: 9. This CDR3 spans 13 amino acids. Per germline, CDR1 MNHEY and CDR2 SMNVEV (reference sequence). This CDR3 reads CASSLPGGAVQYF. The CDR3 nucleotides read TGTGCCAGCAGTCTTCCGGGGGGGGCCGTGCAGTACTTC.

J is TRBJ1-2 and V is TRBV2; 8 bases fit TRBD1. V dropped 3 bases and J dropped 1; count of bases not matched to a gene: 4. The CDR3 is made up of 15 amino acids. Germline V gene data show CDR1 as SNHLY and CDR2 as FYNNEI. CDR3: CASSDQGASNYGYTF. The CDR3 DNA sequence: TGTGCCAGCAGTGATCAGGGGGCCAGTAACTATGGCTACACCTTC. Full variable domain (missing parts from reference TRBV2 and TRBJ1-2): EPEVTQTPSHQVTQMGQEVILRCVPISNHLYFYWYRQILGQKVEFLVSFYNNEISEKSEIFDDQFSVERPDGSNFTLKIRSTKLEDSAMYFCASSDQGASNYGYTFGSGTRLTVV.

V and J are TRBV4-2 and TRBJ2-1; TRBD2 matches 7 bases. Germline V lookup: CDR1 LGHNA, CDR2 YNFKEQ. The CDR3 runs 15 residues. Trimming at V came to 1 base and at J to 6 bases, leaving 6 bases not matched to a gene. CDR3: CASSQGGGNPNEQFF. In DNA form, the CDR3 reads TGTGCCAGCAGCCAAGGGGGGGGTAACCCCAATGAGCAGTTCTTC.

The chain couples TRBV5-1 to TRBJ2-1; D might be TRBD1 (5 bases). With 0 bases removed from V and 8 bases from J, the gap between germline ends came to 9 bases. The CDR3 runs to 13 residues. Germline-derived CDR1 and CDR2 are SGHRS and YFSETQ. CDR3 protein: CASSLVPRDEQFF. The CDR3 coding sequence is TGCGCCAGCAGCTTGGTTCCCAGGGATGAGCAGTTCTTC.

This chain connects TRBV7-6 to TRBJ2-3; D is perhaps TRBD1 (6 bases). Germline V CDR1 and CDR2: SGHVS, FNYEAQ. CDR3 length equals 15 residues. V lost 5 bases and J lost 6, with 18 bases in between. The CDR3 loop is CASSLSGTLGDTQYF. In nucleotides, the CDR3 is TGTGCCAGCAGCCTCTCCGGGACACTAGGGGATACGCAGTATTTT.

V gene TRBV6-5 combines with J gene TRBJ1-2, with D hard to call. V was cut by 6 bases and J by 5 bases, with 10 bases left in between. CDR1 is MNHEY, CDR2 SVGAGI, per germline. The CDR3 consists of 12 residues. The CDR3 coding sequence is TGTGCCAGCAGCCATCCCGGGTATGGCTACACCTTC. Protein: CASSHPGYGYTF.

This chain uses TRBV2 with TRBJ2-7; weak D call: TRBD2 (5 bases). Germline V gene data show CDR1 as SNHLY and CDR2 as FYNNEI. Deletions cut 6 bases from V and 4 bases from J, with 10 bases between. This CDR3 is built from 12 residues. The CDR3 spells CASRSDFYEQYF. Written as DNA, the CDR3 is TGTGCCAGCAGGTCGGACTTTTACGAGCAGTACTTC.